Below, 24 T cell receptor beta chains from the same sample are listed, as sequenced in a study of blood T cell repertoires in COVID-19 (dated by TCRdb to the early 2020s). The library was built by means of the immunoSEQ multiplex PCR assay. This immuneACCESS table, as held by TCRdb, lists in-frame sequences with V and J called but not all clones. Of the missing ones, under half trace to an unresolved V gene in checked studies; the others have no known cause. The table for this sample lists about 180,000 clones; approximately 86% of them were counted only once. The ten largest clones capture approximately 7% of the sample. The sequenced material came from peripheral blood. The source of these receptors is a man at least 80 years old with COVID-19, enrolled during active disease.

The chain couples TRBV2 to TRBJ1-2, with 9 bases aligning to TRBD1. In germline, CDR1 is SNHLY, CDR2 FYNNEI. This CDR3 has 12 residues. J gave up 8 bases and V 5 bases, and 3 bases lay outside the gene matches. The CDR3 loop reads CASSRQGDGYTF. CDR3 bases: TGTGCCAGCAGTCGACAGGGGGACGGCTACACCTTC.

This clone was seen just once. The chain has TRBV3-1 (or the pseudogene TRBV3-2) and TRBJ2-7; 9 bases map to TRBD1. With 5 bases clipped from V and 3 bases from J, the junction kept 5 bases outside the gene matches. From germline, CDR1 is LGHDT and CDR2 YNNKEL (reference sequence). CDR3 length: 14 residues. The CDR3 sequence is CASSYGQGFYEQYF. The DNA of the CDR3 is TGTGCCAGCAGCTACGGACAGGGGTTCTACGAGCAGTACTTC.

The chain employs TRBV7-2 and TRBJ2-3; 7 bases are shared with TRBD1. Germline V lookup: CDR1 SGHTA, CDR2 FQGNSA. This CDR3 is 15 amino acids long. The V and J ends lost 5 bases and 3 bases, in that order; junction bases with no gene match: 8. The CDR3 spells CASSLQGHFTDTQYF. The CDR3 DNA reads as TGTGCCAGCAGCCTACAGGGGCATTTTACAGATACGCAGTATTTT. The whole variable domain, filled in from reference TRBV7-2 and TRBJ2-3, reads GAGVSQSPSNKVTEKGKDVELRCDPISGHTALYWYRQSLGQGLEFLIYFQGNSAPDKSGLPSDRFSAERTGGSVSTLTIQRTQQEDSAVYLCASSLQGHFTDTQYFGPGTRLTVL.

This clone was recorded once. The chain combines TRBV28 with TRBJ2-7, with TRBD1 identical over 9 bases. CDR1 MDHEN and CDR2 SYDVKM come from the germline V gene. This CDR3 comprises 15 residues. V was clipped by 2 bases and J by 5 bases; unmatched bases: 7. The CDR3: CASSLGDRVTHEQYF. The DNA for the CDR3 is TGTGCCAGCAGTTTAGGGGACAGGGTAACCCACGAGCAGTACTTC.

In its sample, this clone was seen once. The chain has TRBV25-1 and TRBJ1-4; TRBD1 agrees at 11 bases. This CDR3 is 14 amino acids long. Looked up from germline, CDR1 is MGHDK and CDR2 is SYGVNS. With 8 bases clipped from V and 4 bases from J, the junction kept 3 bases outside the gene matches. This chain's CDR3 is CASGGTGGNEKLFF. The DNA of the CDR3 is TGTGCCAGCGGAGGGACAGGGGGTAATGAAAAACTGTTTTTT.

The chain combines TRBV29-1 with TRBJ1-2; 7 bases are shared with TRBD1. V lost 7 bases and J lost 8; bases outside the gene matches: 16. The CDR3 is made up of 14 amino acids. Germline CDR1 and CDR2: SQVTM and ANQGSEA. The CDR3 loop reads CSAASDRDLDGYTF. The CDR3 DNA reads TGCAGCGCTGCGTCAGACAGGGACCTGGACGGCTACACCTTC.

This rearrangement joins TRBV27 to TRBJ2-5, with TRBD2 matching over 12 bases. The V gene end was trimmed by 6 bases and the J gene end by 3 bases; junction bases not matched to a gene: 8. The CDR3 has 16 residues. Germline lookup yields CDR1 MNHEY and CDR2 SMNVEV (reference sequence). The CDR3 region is CASRRTSGAIKETQYF. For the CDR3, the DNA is TGTGCCAGCAGAAGGACTAGCGGGGCTATAAAAGAGACCCAGTACTTC.

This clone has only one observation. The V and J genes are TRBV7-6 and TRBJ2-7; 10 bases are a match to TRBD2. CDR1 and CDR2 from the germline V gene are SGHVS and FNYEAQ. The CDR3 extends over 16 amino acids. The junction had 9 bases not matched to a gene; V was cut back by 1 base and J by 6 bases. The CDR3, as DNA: TGTGCCAGCAGCTTAGTAGCGGGGGGCGGGAGAGGCGAGCAGTACTTC. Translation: CASSLVAGGGRGEQYF. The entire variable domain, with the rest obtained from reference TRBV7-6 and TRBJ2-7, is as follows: GAGVSQSPRYKVTKRGQDVALRCDPISGHVSLYWYRQALGQGPEFLTYFNYEAQQDKSGLPNDRFSAERPEGSISTLTIQRTEQRDSAMYRCASSLVAGGGRGEQYFGPGTRLTVT.

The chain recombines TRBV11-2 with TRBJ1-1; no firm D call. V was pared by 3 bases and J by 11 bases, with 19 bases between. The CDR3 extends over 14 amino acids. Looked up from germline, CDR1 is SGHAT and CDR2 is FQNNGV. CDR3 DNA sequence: TGTGCCAGCAGCTTCCTGGGCCCGCGGGTGGAGGCTTTCTTT. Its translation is CASSFLGPRVEAFF.

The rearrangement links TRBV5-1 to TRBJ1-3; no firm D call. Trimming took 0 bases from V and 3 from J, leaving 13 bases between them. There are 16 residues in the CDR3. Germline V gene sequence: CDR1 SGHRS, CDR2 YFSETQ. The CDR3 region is CASSLGEGGIGNTIYF. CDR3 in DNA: TGCGCCAGCAGCTTGGGGGAAGGAGGAATTGGAAACACCATATATTTT. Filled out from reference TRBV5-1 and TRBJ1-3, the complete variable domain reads KAGVTQTPRYLIKTRGQQVTLSCSPISGHRSVSWYQQTPGQGLQFLFEYFSETQRNKGNFPGRFSGRQFSNSRSEMNVSTLELGDSALYLCASSLGEGGIGNTIYFGEGSWLTVV.

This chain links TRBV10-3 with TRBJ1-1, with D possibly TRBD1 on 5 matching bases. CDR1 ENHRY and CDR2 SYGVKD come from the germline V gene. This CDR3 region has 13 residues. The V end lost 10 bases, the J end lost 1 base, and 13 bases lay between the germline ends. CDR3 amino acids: CATAGGPNTEAFF. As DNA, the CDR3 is TGTGCCACCGCCGGGGGTCCGAACACTGAAGCTTTCTTT.

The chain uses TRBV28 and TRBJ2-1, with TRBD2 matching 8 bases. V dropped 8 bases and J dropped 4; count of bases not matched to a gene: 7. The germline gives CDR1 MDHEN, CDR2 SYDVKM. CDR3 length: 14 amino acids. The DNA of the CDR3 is TGTGCCAGCCGGGGGGGGTTGCGGTACAATGAGCAGTTCTTC. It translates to CASRGGLRYNEQFF.

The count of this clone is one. The CDR3 loop is CASSEGQRTNSPLHF. The CDR3 DNA reads as TGTGCCAGCAGCGAGGGACAGAGAACAAATTCACCCCTCCACTTT. The chain has TRBV9 and TRBJ1-6; 7 bases are a match to TRBD1. V gave up 3 bases and J gave up 7 bases; unmatched junction bases: 7. The length of the CDR3 is 15 residues. Germline-derived CDR1 and CDR2 are SGDLS and YYNGEE. The full variable domain, its missing parts supplied by reference TRBV9 and TRBJ1-6, is DSGVTQTPKHLITATGQRVTLRCSPRSGDLSVYWYQQSLDQGLQFLIQYYNGEERAKGNILERFSAQQFPDLHSELNLSSLELGDSALYFCASSEGQRTNSPLHFGNGTRLTVT.

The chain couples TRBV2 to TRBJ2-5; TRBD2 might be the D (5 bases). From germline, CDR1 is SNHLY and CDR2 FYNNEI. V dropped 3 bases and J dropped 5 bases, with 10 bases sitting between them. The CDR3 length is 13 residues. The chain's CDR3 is CASSDPPGETQYF. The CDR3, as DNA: TGTGCCAGCAGTGACCCCCCGGGGGAGACCCAGTACTTC.

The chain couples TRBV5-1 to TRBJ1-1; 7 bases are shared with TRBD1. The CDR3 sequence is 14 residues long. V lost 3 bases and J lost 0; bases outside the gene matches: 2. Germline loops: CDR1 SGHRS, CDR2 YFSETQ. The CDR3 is CASSYTGVNTEAFF. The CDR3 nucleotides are TGCGCCAGCAGCTACACAGGGGTGAACACTGAAGCTTTCTTT.

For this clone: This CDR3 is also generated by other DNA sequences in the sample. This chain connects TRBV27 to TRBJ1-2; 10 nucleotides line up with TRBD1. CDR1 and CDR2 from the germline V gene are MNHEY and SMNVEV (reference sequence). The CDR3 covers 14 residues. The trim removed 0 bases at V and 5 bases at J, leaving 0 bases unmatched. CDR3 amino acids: CASSLSGQGYGYTF. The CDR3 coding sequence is TGTGCCAGCAGTTTATCGGGACAGGGGTATGGCTACACCTTC.

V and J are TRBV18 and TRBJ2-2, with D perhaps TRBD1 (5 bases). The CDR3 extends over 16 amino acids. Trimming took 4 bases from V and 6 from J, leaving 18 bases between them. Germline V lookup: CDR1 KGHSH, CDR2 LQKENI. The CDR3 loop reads CASSHVQTDEPGELFF. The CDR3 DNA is TGTGCCAGCTCACACGTACAGACAGACGAACCCGGGGAGCTGTTTTTT.

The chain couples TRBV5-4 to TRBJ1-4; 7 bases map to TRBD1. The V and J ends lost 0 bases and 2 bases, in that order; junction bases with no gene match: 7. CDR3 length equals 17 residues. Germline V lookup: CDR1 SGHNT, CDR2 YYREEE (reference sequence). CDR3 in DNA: TGTGCCAGCAGCTTGGGACGACAGGGAACTACTAATGAAAAACTGTTTTTT. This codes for CASSLGRQGTTNEKLFF.

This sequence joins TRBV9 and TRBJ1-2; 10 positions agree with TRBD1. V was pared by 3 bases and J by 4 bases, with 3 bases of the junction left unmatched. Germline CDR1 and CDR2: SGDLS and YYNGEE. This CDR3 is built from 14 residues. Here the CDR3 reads CASSGRDRGYGYTF. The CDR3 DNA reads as TGTGCCAGCAGCGGAAGGGACAGGGGCTATGGCTACACCTTC.

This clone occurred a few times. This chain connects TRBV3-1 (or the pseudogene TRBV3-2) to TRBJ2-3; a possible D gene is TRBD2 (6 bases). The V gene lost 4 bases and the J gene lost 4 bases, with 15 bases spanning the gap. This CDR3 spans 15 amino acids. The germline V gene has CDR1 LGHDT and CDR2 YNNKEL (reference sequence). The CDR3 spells CASSRRGGGSDTQYF. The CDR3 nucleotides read TGTGCCAGCAGCCGCCGTGGGGGAGGCTCAGATACGCAGTATTTT.

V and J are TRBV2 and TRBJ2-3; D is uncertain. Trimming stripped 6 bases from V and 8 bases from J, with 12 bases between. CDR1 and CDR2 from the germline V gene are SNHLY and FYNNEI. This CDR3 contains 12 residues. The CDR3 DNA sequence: TGTGCCAGCAGCAGTCCCCGAGGTACGCAGTATTTT. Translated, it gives CASSSPRGTQYF. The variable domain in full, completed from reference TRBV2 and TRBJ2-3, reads EPEVTQTPSHQVTQMGQEVILRCVPISNHLYFYWYRQILGQKVEFLVSFYNNEISEKSEIFDDQFSVERPDGSNFTLKIRSTKLEDSAMYFCASSSPRGTQYFGPGTRLTVL.

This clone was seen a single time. The CDR3 is CSVEELAGHNNEQFF. The CDR3 nucleotides are TGCAGCGTTGAGGAACTAGCGGGACACAACAATGAGCAGTTCTTC. The chain links TRBV29-1 to TRBJ2-1; 10 nucleotides align to TRBD2. The CDR3 is made up of 15 amino acids. Per the germline V gene, CDR1 is SQVTM and CDR2 is ANQGSEA. The J segment lost 5 bases and the V segment lost 3 bases, leaving 7 bases of the junction unmatched.

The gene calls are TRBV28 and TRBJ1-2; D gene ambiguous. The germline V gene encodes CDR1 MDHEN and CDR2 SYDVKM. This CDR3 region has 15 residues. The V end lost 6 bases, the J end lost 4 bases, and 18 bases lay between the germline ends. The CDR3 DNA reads TGTGCCAGCAGCCCACAGCGGGATTGGGGCTATGGCTACACCTTC. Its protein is CASSPQRDWGYGYTF.

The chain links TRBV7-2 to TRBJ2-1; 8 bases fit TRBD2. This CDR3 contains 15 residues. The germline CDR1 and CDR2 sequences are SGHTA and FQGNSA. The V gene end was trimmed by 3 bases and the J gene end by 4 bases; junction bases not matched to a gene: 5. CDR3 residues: CASSFYGGVYNEQFF. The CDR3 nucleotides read TGTGCCAGCAGCTTCTACGGGGGGGTTTACAATGAGCAGTTCTTC.